This T cell receptor (beta chain) stems from a study of cytomegalovirus exposure and HLA in healthy donors. The ends were cut back, 5 bases at V and 2 bases at J, with 10 bases in the middle. The CDR3 spans 13 residues. The germline V gene has CDR1 MNHNS and CDR2 SASEGT. PCR used 60 Vbeta primers and 13 Jbeta primers. The repertoire was sequenced with immunoSEQ multiplex PCR; TCRdb's copy has only in-frame clones and lacks some. This sample's clone table lists around 64,000 clones. The receptor was derived from a female donor in good health and CMV-seropositive. The chain couples TRBV6-1 to TRBJ2-7, with D possibly matching TRBD1 (5 bases). The sequenced material came from PBMCs. The CDR3 spells CASSPTGTYEQYF. In nucleotides, the CDR3 is TGTGCCAGCAGTCCTACAGGAACCTACGAGCAGTACTTC.